Listed below are T cell receptor beta chains from one sample, sequenced in a study of blood T cell repertoires in COVID-19. Data came from immunoSEQ multiplex PCR; TCRdb stores just in-frame clones and leaves some out. The repertoire holds 100,000 or so clones, with roughly 85% as singletons. The sequenced material came from peripheral blood. The receptor set was obtained from a man aged 45-65 years with active COVID-19. Both conserved end residues are trimmed from each CDR3.

>TRBV7-2|TRBJ2-7
ASSPARSYEQY
>TRBV7-8|TRBJ1-4
ASSLGTGVNEKLF
>TRBV21-1|TRBJ1-1
ASSRQQGNTEAF
>TRBV14|TRBJ1-6
ASSQDGASSYNSPLH
>TRBV6-5|TRBJ2-1
ASLDRSYNEQF
>TRBV4-3|TRBJ2-7
ASSQAHGQGEQY
>TRBV27|TRBJ2-7
ASSLAGGPYEQY
>TRBV9|TRBJ1-3
ASSDTGQISGNTIY
>TRBV11-1|TRBJ2-2
ASSWSGGPTGELF
>TRBV19|TRBJ2-7
ASSPRDSDTYEQY